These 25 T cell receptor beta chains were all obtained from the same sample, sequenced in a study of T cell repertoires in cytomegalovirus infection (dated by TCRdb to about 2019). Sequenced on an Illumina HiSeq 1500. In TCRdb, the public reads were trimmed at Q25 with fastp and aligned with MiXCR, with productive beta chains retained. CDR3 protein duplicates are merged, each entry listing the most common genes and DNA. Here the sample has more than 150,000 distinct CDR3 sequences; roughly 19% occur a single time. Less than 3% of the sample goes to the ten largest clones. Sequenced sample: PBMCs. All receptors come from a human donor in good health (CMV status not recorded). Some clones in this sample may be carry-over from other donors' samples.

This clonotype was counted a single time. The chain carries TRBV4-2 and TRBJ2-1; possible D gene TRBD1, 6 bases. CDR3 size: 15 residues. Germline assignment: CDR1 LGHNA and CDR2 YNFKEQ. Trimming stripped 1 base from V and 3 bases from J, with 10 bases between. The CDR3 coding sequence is TGTGCCAGCAGCCAAGGGGACACTCTCTACAATGAGCAGTTCTTC. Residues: CASSQGDTLYNEQFF.

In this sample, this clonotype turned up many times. The CDR3 nucleotides read TGTGCCAGTAACCCAGGCGGGTTTCCCTACGAGCAGTACTTC. The encoded protein is CASNPGGFPYEQYF. The chain uses TRBV7-2 and TRBJ2-7; D might be TRBD2 (5 bases). The CDR3 length is 14 residues. Germline V gives CDR1 SGHTA, CDR2 FQGNSA. V dropped 9 bases and J dropped 2 bases, with 17 bases sitting between them.

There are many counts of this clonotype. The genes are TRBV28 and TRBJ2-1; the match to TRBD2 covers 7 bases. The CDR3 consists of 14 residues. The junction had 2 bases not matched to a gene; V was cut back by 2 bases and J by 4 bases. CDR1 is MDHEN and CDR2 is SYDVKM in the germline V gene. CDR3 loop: CASSLAGEYNEQFF. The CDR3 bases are TGTGCCAGCAGTTTAGCGGGAGAGTACAATGAGCAGTTCTTC.

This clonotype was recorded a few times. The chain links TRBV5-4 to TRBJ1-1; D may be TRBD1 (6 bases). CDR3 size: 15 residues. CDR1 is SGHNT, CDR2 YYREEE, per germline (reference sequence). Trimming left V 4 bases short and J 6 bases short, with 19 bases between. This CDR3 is CASSTGGAASPEAFF. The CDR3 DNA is TGTGCCAGCAGCACCGGGGGGGCGGCGTCCCCTGAAGCTTTCTTT. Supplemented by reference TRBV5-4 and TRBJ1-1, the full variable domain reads ETGVTQSPTHLIKTRGQQVTLRCSSQSGHNTVSWYQQALGQGPQFIFQYYREEENGRGNFPPRFSGLQFPNYSSELNVNALELDDSALYLCASSTGGAASPEAFFGQGTRLTVV.

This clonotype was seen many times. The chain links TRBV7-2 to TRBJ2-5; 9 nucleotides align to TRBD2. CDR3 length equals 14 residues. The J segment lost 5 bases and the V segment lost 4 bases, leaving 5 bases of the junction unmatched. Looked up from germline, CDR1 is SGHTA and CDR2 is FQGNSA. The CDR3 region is CASSSGTSPETQYF. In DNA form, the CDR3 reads TGTGCCAGCAGCTCCGGGACTAGCCCGGAGACCCAGTACTTC.

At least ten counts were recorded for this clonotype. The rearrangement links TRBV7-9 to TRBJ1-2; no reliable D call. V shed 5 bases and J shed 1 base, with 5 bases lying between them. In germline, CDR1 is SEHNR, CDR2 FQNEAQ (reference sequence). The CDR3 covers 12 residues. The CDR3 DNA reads TGTGCCAGCAGCCCCGATAACTATGGCTACACCTTC. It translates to CASSPDNYGYTF. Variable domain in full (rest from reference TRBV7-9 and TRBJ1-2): DTGVSQNPRHKITKRGQNVTFRCDPISEHNRLYWYRQTLGQGPEFLTYFQNEAQLEKSRLLSDRFSAERPKGSFSTLEIQRTEQGDSAMYLCASSPDNYGYTFGSGTRLTVV.

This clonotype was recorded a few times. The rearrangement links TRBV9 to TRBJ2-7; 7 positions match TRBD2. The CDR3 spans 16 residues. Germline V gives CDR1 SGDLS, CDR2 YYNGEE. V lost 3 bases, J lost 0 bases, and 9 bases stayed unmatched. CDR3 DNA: TGTGCCAGCAGCGCGGGAGGAGCGGTCGACTCCTACGAGCAGTACTTC. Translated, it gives CASSAGGAVDSYEQYF.

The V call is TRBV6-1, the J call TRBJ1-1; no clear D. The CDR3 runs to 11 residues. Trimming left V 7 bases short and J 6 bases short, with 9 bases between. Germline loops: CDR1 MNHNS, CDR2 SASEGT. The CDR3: CASNIFAEAFF. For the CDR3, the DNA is TGTGCCAGCAATATTTTCGCTGAAGCTTTCTTT.

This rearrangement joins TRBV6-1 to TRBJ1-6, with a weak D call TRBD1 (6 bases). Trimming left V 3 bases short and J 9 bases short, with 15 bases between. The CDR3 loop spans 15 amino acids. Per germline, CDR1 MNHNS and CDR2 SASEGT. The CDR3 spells CASSEGANIGSPLHF. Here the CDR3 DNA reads TGTGCCAGCAGTGAGGGGGCCAACATAGGTTCACCCCTCCACTTT.

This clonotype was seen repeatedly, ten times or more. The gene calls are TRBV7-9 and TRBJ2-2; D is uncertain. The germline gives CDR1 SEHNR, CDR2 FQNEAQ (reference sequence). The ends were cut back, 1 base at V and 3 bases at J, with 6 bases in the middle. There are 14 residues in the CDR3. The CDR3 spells CASSLDIDTGELFF. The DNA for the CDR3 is TGTGCCAGCAGCTTAGACATCGACACCGGGGAGCTGTTTTTT.

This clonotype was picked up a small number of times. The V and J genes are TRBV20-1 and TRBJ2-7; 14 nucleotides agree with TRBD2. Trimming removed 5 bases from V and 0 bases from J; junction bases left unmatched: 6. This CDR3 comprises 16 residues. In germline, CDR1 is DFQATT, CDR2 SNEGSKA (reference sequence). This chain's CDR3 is CSASPGTSGSSYEQYF. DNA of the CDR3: TGCAGTGCTTCACCCGGGACTAGCGGGAGCTCCTACGAGCAGTACTTC.

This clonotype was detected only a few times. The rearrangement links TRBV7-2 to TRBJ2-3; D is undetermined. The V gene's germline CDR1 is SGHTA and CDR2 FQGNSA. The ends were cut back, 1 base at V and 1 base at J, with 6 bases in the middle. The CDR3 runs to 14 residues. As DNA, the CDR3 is TGTGCCAGCAGCTTAGACACCCGCACAGATACGCAGTATTTT. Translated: CASSLDTRTDTQYF.

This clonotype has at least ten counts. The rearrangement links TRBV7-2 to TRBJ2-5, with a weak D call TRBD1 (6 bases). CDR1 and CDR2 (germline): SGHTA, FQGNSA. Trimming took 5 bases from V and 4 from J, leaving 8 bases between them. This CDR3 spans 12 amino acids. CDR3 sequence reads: CASSRTVETQYF. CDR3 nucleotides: TGTGCCAGCAGCAGGACAGTAGAGACCCAGTACTTC.

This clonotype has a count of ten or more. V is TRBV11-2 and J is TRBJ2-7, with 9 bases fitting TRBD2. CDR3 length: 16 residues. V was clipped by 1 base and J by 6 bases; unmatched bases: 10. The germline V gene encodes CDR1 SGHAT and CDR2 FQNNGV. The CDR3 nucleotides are TGTGCCAGCAGCTTAGGGACTAGCGCGGGGACGGGCGAGCAGTACTTC. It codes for CASSLGTSAGTGEQYF.

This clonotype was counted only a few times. CDR3 nucleotide sequence: TGTGCCAGCAGTTTTCTCCCCGGGCAGGGCACCGGGGAGCTGTTTTTT. Translation: CASSFLPGQGTGELFF. The chain combines TRBV12-3 or TRBV12-4 with TRBJ2-2, with D tentatively TRBD1 (5 bases). CDR3 length: 16 residues. The V end was cut by 3 bases, the J end by 4 bases, with 15 bases between.

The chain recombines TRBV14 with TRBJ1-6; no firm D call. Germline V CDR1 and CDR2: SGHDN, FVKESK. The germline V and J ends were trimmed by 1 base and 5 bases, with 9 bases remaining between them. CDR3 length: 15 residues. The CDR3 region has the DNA TGTGCCAGCAGCCAAGGGCGACGGAATAATTCACCCCTCCACTTT. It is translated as CASSQGRRNNSPLHF.

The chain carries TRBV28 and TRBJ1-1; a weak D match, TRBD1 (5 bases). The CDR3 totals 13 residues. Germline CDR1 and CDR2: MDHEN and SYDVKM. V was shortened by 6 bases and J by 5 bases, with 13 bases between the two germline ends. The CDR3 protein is CASRSTGGTEAFF. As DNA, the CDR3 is TGTGCCAGCAGATCTACAGGTGGAACTGAAGCTTTCTTT. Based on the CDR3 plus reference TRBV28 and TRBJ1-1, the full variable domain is DVKVTQSSRYLVKRTGEKVFLECVQDMDHENMFWYRQDPGLGLRLIYFSYDVKMKEKGDIPEGYSVSREKKERFSLILESASTNQTSMYLCASRSTGGTEAFFGQGTRLTVV.

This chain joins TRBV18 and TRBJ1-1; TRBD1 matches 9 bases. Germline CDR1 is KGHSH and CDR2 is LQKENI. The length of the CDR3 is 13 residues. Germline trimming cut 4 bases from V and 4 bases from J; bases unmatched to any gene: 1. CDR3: CASSRQGGTEAFF. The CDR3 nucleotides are TGTGCCAGCTCACGACAGGGGGGCACTGAAGCTTTCTTT.

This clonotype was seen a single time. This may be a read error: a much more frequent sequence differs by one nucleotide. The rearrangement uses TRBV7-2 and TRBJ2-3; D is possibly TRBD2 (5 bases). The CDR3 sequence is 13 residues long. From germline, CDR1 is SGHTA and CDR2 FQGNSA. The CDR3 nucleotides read TGTTCCAGCAGCTTAGGAGGTACAGATACGCAGTATTTT. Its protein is CSSSLGGTDTQYF. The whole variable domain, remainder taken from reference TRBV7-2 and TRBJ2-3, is GAGVSQSPSNKVTEKGKDVELRCDPISGHTALYWYRQSLGQGLEFLIYFQGNSAPDKSGLPSDRFSAERTGGSVSTLTIQRTQQEDSAVYLCSSSLGGTDTQYFGPGTRLTVL.

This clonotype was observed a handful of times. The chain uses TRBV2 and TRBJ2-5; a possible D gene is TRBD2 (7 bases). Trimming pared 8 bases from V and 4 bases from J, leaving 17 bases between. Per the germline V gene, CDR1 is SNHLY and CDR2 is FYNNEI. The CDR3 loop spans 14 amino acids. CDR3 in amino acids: CASSRGGLGETQYF. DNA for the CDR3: TGTGCCAGCTCGAGGGGGGGCCTTGGAGAGACCCAGTACTTC.

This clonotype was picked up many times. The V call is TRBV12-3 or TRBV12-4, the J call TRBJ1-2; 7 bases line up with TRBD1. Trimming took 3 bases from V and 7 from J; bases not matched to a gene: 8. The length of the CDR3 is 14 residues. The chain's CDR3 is CASSFRRGFGGYTF. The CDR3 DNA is TGTGCCAGCAGTTTTCGCAGGGGGTTCGGTGGCTACACCTTC.

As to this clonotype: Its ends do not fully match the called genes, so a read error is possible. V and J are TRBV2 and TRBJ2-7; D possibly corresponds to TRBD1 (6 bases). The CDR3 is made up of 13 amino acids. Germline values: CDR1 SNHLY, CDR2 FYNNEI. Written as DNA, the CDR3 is TGTGCCAGCAGCCGGGACACCTCCTACGAGCCGTACTTC. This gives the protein CASSRDTSYEPYF.

The CDR3 DNA sequence: TGTGCCAGTAGTATACCTCCCAACGTCCATGAGCAGTTCTTC. Its translation: CASSIPPNVHEQFF. V usage is TRBV19 and J usage is TRBJ2-1; no clear D. This CDR3 spans 14 amino acids. The V gene lost 2 bases and the J gene lost 8 bases, with 13 bases spanning the gap. The germline gives CDR1 LNHDA, CDR2 SQIVND (reference sequence).

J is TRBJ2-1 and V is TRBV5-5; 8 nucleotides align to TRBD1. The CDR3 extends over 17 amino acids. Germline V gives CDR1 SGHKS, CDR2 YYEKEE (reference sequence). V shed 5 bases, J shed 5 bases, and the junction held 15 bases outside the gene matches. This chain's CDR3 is CASSSSSGGFRNNEQFF. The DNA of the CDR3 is TGTGCCAGCAGTTCATCCTCAGGGGGCTTTAGGAACAATGAGCAGTTCTTC.

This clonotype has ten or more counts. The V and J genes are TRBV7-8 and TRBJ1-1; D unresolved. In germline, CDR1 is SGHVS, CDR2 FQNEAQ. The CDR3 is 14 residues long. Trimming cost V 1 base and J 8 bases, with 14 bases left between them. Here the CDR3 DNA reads TGTGCCAGCAGCTTAGGGCGGACCCTCGAGGAAGCTTTCTTT. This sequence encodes CASSLGRTLEEAFF.